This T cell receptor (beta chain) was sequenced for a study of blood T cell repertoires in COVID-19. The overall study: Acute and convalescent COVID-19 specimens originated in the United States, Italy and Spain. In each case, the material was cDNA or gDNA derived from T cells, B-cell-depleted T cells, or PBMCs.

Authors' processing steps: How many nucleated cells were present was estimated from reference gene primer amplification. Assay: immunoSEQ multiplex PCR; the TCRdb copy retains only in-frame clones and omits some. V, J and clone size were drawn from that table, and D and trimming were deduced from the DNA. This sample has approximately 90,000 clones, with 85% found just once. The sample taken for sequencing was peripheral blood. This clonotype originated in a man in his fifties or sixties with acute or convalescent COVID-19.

CDR3 nucleotide sequence: TGTGCCAGCAGCACAGGGGGCTGGGAAAATCAGCCCCAGCATTTT. It yields the protein CASSTGGWENQPQHF. The chain combines TRBV7-2 with TRBJ1-5; 9 bases match TRBD1. The CDR3 loop spans 15 amino acids. V lost 5 bases, J lost 4 bases, and 6 bases stayed unmatched. CDR1 and CDR2 (germline): SGHTA, FQGNSA.